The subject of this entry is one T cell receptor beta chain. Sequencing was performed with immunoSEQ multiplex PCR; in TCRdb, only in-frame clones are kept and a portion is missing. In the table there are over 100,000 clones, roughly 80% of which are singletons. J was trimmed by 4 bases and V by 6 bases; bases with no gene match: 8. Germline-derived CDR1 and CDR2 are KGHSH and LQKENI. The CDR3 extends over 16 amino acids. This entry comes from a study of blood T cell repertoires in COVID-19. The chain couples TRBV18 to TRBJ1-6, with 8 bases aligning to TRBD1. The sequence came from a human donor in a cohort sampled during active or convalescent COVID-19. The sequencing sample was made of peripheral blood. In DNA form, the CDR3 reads TGTGCCAGCTCTCCTCAGGGGGCAGGGTATAATTCACCCCTCCACTTT. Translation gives CASSPQGAGYNSPLHF.